The clone carrying this T cell receptor beta chain occurred many times. Its antigen is currently unknown. This entry comes from a study of T cells after yellow fever vaccination. Study results and caveats: Subsequent to the booster, the majority of primary-vaccination clones reappeared (roughly 96% CD4, 85% to 90% CD8). Clonotypes found in both CD4 and CD8 compartments made up a small share.

The 5'RACE template-switching step produced TCR cDNA and added a universal primer site and UMIs. TCRdb reprocessed the 5' RACE reads via MiXCR and lists one record per CDR3 protein. This sample carries about 240,000 distinct CDR3 sequences, roughly 3.5% of them seen once, and the ten largest clones take over 15%. Germline CDR1 is SEHNR and CDR2 is FQNEAQ (reference sequence). The V and J ends lost 3 bases and 6 bases respectively, with 12 bases between them. The CDR3 has 15 amino acids. This TCR derives from a man between 18 and 29 years old who received the YFV17D yellow fever vaccine. The gene calls are TRBV7-9 and TRBJ1-6, with D possibly being TRBD1 (5 bases). The sequencing here drew on PBMCs, taken 15 days after the yellow fever booster vaccination. The CDR3 protein is CASSFGRVFNSPLHF. CDR3 nucleotide sequence: TGTGCCAGCAGCTTCGGCAGGGTATTTAATTCACCCCTCCACTTT.